Presented here are 17 T cell receptor beta chains from one specimen sequenced in a study of blood T cell repertoires in COVID-19. Sequencing used immunoSEQ multiplex PCR; TCRdb keeps in-frame clones, though not all of them. The sample holds 200,000 to 250,000 clones; more than 80% are singletons and the top ten take around 9.2%. Sample: PBMCs or T cells enriched from blood (not recorded which). The receptors come from a man in his forties or fifties who had recovered from COVID-19.

The V and J genes are TRBV18 and TRBJ1-2; D possibly corresponds to TRBD1 (6 bases). V was cut by 6 bases and J by 3 bases, with 20 bases left in between. The CDR3 covers 16 residues. From germline, CDR1 is KGHSH and CDR2 LQKENI. The DNA for the CDR3 is TGTGCCAGCTCTCCGATTCGACAGGCGACGGACTATGGCTACACCTTC. Translated, it gives CASSPIRQATDYGYTF.

This rearrangement joins TRBV9 to TRBJ1-2; D is unresolved. This CDR3 has 16 residues. Germline assignment: CDR1 SGDLS and CDR2 YYNGEE. V was trimmed by 3 bases and J by 1 base, leaving 16 bases between them. The CDR3 sequence: CASSAGPNPVNYGYTF. Written as DNA, the CDR3 is TGTGCCAGCAGCGCAGGCCCGAATCCAGTTAACTATGGCTACACCTTC.

V gene TRBV25-1 combines with J gene TRBJ1-2, with D tentatively TRBD1 (6 bases). Per the germline V gene, CDR1 is MGHDK and CDR2 is SYGVNS. Deletions cut 7 bases from V and 5 bases from J, with 14 bases between. The CDR3 totals 13 residues. The DNA for the CDR3 is TGTGCCAGCATAGGCGGCACAGGGTATGGCTACACCTTC. It translates to CASIGGTGYGYTF.

Turning to this clone: Distinct nucleotide sequences in the sample also encode this CDR3. The V gene is TRBV18, the J gene TRBJ1-5, with 11 bases identical to TRBD1. Trimming removed 5 bases from V and 4 bases from J; junction bases left unmatched: 4. Germline CDR1 KGHSH, CDR2 LQKENI. The CDR3 runs 15 residues. The CDR3 DNA reads as TGTGCCAGCTCAGCCGGGACAGGGGGAAATCAGCCCCAGCATTTT. It specifies CASSAGTGGNQPQHF.

The chain combines TRBV5-8 with TRBJ1-1; D is perhaps TRBD1 (6 bases). V lost 4 bases and J 2 bases, leaving 12 bases between the germline ends. The CDR3 covers 14 residues. Looked up from germline, CDR1 is SGHTS and CDR2 is YDEGEE. CDR3 sequence reads: CASSLRTVNTEAFF. The DNA of the CDR3 is TGTGCCAGCAGCCTTAGGACAGTAAACACTGAAGCTTTCTTT.

The chain recombines TRBV11-3 with TRBJ2-2; D is perhaps TRBD2 (8 bases). This CDR3 spans 15 amino acids. The V end was cut by 5 bases, the J end by 6 bases, with 16 bases between. Germline CDR1 is SGHNT and CDR2 is YENEEA. The CDR3 DNA follows: TGTGCCAGCAGCCCGGGGGGGACAGCCCCCGGGGAGCTGTTTTTT. Translating gives CASSPGGTAPGELFF.

V is TRBV29-1 and J is TRBJ2-7, with D perhaps matching TRBD2 (6 bases). CDR1 SQVTM and CDR2 ANQGSEA come from the germline V gene. The CDR3 has 15 residues. The V end lost 5 bases, the J end lost 0 bases, and 17 bases lay between the germline ends. CDR3 loop: CSVKGGVGSSYEQYF. In nucleotides, the CDR3 is TGCAGCGTTAAAGGCGGGGTTGGGAGCTCCTACGAGCAGTACTTC.

The chain carries TRBV6-5 and TRBJ1-2; 7 bases match TRBD1. The CDR3 loop spans 14 amino acids. J gave up 4 bases and V 6 bases, and 8 bases lay outside the gene matches. Germline V gives CDR1 MNHEY, CDR2 SVGAGI. The CDR3 DNA reads TGTGCCAGCAGACCGGGGACAGCCTCCTATGGCTACACCTTC. It codes for CASRPGTASYGYTF.

CDR3 nucleotide sequence: TGTGCCAGCAGCCGACACGGGAGTACCTACGAGCAGTACTTC. Translation: CASSRHGSTYEQYF. This chain joins TRBV9 and TRBJ2-7, with D possibly matching TRBD2 (6 bases). This CDR3 is built from 14 residues. V gave up 4 bases and J gave up 2 bases, with 13 bases separating them. CDR1 is SGDLS, CDR2 YYNGEE, per germline.

DNA of the CDR3: TGTGCCAGCAGGTTAGAAAACAATGAGCAGTTCTTC. Its protein is CASRLENNEQFF. The V gene is TRBV2, the J gene TRBJ2-1; unclear D gene. V lost 6 bases and J 5 bases, leaving 8 bases between the germline ends. The germline CDR1 and CDR2 sequences are SNHLY and FYNNEI. CDR3 size: 12 residues.

The CDR3 DNA is TGTGCCAGCAGCAAAGCCCTCCAGGTCCCCTCTGGAAACACCATATATTTT. It codes for CASSKALQVPSGNTIYF. The chain links TRBV21-1 to TRBJ1-3; TRBD1 is the table's D call, not checked against the DNA. TRBV21-1 is annotated as a pseudogene. The CDR3 totals 17 residues.

This rearrangement joins TRBV5-4 to TRBJ1-5, with TRBD1 as a possible D gene (5 bases). In germline, CDR1 is SGHNT, CDR2 YYREEE (reference sequence). The CDR3 runs 12 residues. Between the trimmed V and J ends, which lost 5 bases and 9 bases, there was a span of 12 bases. CDR3 bases: TGTGCCAGCAGTATTTGGGGGGGGCCCCAGCATTTT. Translating gives CASSIWGGPQHF.

This chain uses TRBV4-1 with TRBJ1-2, with D unclear. The CDR3 has 11 amino acids. The germline CDR1 and CDR2 sequences are MGHRA and YSYEKL. V dropped 4 bases and J dropped 6 bases, with 6 bases sitting between them. The CDR3 sequence: CASSLGHGYTF. In DNA form, the CDR3 reads TGCGCCAGCAGCCTTGGGCATGGCTACACCTTC.

The chain has TRBV7-2 and TRBJ1-5; D is unresolved. There are 16 residues in the CDR3. Germline V CDR1 and CDR2: SGHTA, FQGNSA. Trimming removed 1 base from V and 3 bases from J, with 13 bases in between. The CDR3 protein is CASSLVAPVVNQPQHF. In DNA form, the CDR3 reads TGTGCCAGCAGCTTAGTGGCCCCTGTGGTCAATCAGCCCCAGCATTTT.

This clone appeared a single time. The chain is built from TRBV30 and TRBJ1-2; perhaps TRBD1 as D (5 bases). The length of the CDR3 is 12 residues. The germline gives CDR1 GTSNPN, CDR2 SVGIG (reference sequence). The ends were cut back, 0 bases at V and 11 bases at J, with 13 bases in the middle. The CDR3 is CAWSVRRTRYTF. Written as DNA, the CDR3 is TGTGCCTGGAGTGTACGTAGGACACGATACACCTTC. Full variable domain (remainder filled in from reference TRBV30 and TRBJ1-2): SQTIHQWPATLVQPVGSPLSLECTVEGTSNPNLYWYRQAAGRGLQLLFYSVGIGQISSEVPQNLSASRPQDRQFILSSKKLLLSDSGFYLCAWSVRRTRYTFGSGTRLTVV.

The V gene is TRBV5-6, the J gene TRBJ2-4, with a possible D match to TRBD2 (5 bases). CDR3 length equals 13 residues. CDR1 SGHDT and CDR2 YYEEEE come from the germline V gene. The V and J ends lost 0 bases and 7 bases respectively, with 8 bases between them. The CDR3 protein is CASSLEDWNIQYF. The CDR3 nucleotides read TGTGCCAGCAGCTTGGAGGACTGGAACATTCAGTACTTC.

The chain joins TRBV5-1 to TRBJ2-1; D is perhaps TRBD2 (6 bases). The CDR3 runs 15 residues. CDR1 is SGHRS and CDR2 is YFSETQ in the germline V gene. The ends were cut back, 2 bases at V and 7 bases at J, with 16 bases in the middle. For the CDR3, the DNA is TGCGCCAGCAGCTTCAGGGAGGAGGGGTCAAATGAGCAGTTCTTC. Translation gives CASSFREEGSNEQFF.